Shown below are 19 T cell receptor beta chains from a single sample sequenced in a study of STAT5B mutations in CD4+ large granular lymphocyte leukemia. Only in-frame clones appear in the TCRdb table, and some are missing; sequencing was by immunoSEQ multiplex PCR. Among 45,000 to 50,000 clones listed, about 86% were seen once. The sample was CD4+ T cells from blood buffy coats. These receptors all come from a human donor in good health.

The table lists this clone with a count of one. This chain connects TRBV6-6 to TRBJ1-1, with D possibly being TRBD1 (5 bases). V was clipped by 0 bases and J by 7 bases, with 18 bases between them. In germline, CDR1 is MNHNY, CDR2 SVGAGI (reference sequence). CDR3 size: 16 residues. CDR3 loop: CASSYSKGDPGGEAFF. CDR3 DNA: TGTGCCAGCAGTTACTCGAAAGGGGATCCGGGGGGTGAAGCTTTCTTT.

The rearrangement uses TRBV28 and TRBJ1-3, with D unclear. V dropped 3 bases and J dropped 0 bases, with 9 bases sitting between them. This CDR3 spans 15 amino acids. From germline, CDR1 is MDHEN and CDR2 SYDVKM. CDR3 nucleotides: TGTGCCAGCAGTTTTCCCGAAATCTCTGGAAACACCATATATTTT. It encodes CASSFPEISGNTIYF.

The J gene is TRBJ2-4, the V gene TRBV4-1; a possible D gene is TRBD1 (6 bases). Germline values: CDR1 MGHRA, CDR2 YSYEKL. V lost 5 bases, J lost 6 bases, and 11 bases lay in between. The CDR3 covers 13 residues. The CDR3 nucleotides read TGCGCCAGCAGCGTAGACAGGCCAAACATTCAGTACTTC. Translated, it gives CASSVDRPNIQYF.

This chain joins TRBV7-9 and TRBJ2-2; perhaps D is TRBD1 or TRBD2 (5 bases each). This CDR3 is built from 18 residues. Germline CDR1 reads SEHNR; CDR2 reads FQNEAQ (reference sequence). The V and J ends lost 4 bases and 4 bases respectively, with 22 bases between them. In DNA form, the CDR3 reads TGTGCCAGCAGCTCTCCAACCGGGGCACCCGGCGGCACCGGGGAGCTGTTTTTT. This gives the protein CASSSPTGAPGGTGELFF.

This chain links TRBV28 with TRBJ2-7, with TRBD1 matching 10 bases. CDR1 is MDHEN, CDR2 SYDVKM, per germline. V was clipped by 4 bases and J by 7 bases; unmatched bases: 7. The CDR3 contains 14 residues. The DNA for the CDR3 is TGTGCCAGCAGTTCCCCGACAGGGGGCGGGGAGCAGTACTTC. This gives the protein CASSSPTGGGEQYF.

J is TRBJ1-2 and V is TRBV27; TRBD1 matches at 12 bases. Germline lookup yields CDR1 MNHEY and CDR2 SMNVEV (reference sequence). This CDR3 comprises 15 residues. The trim removed 6 bases at V and 7 bases at J, leaving 9 bases unmatched. This CDR3 reads CASSPGTGGVGGYTF. The CDR3 DNA reads TGTGCCAGCAGCCCCGGGACAGGGGGCGTGGGTGGCTACACCTTC.

This clone was found a few times. The J gene is TRBJ1-4, the V gene TRBV5-1; D perhaps matches TRBD1 (5 bases). The CDR3 has 13 residues. Germline V lookup: CDR1 SGHRS, CDR2 YFSETQ. V dropped 5 bases and J dropped 3 bases, with 8 bases sitting between them. The CDR3 nucleotides read TGCGCCAGCAGGTGGACACCTAATGAAAAACTGTTTTTT. Protein product: CASRWTPNEKLFF.

The genes are TRBV20-1 and TRBJ1-2; D gene ambiguous. The CDR3 spans 11 residues. V shed 6 bases and J shed 8 bases, with 13 bases lying between them. Germline CDR1 reads DFQATT; CDR2 reads SNEGSKA (reference sequence). CDR3 sequence: CSAGGEYGYTF. CDR3 in DNA: TGCAGTGCGGGTGGGGAATACGGCTACACCTTC.

V gene TRBV29-1 combines with J gene TRBJ1-1, with unresolved D. CDR1 is SQVTM and CDR2 is ANQGSEA in the germline V gene. The CDR3 runs 16 residues. V lost 4 bases and J 0 bases, leaving 18 bases between the germline ends. The CDR3 DNA is TGCAGCGTTGCGGTTGCCCAGGTGAGAATGAACACTGAAGCTTTCTTT. Translated: CSVAVAQVRMNTEAFF.

The CDR3 DNA reads TGTGCCAGCGGAAAGGGGACAGGGGGTCAAGAGACCCAGTACTTC. Translation gives CASGKGTGGQETQYF. J is TRBJ2-5 and V is TRBV2, with TRBD1 matching 11 bases. The junction had 7 bases not matched to a gene; V was cut back by 8 bases and J by 2 bases. The V gene's germline CDR1 is SNHLY and CDR2 FYNNEI. The CDR3 spans 15 residues. Full variable domain (missing parts from reference TRBV2 and TRBJ2-5): EPEVTQTPSHQVTQMGQEVILRCVPISNHLYFYWYRQILGQKVEFLVSFYNNEISEKSEIFDDQFSVERPDGSNFTLKIRSTKLEDSAMYFCASGKGTGGQETQYFGPGTRLLVL.

The rearrangement uses TRBV19 and TRBJ1-4; weak D call: TRBD1 (6 bases). The germline V and J ends were trimmed by 4 bases and 8 bases, with 20 bases remaining between them. CDR3 length: 16 residues. Germline lookup yields CDR1 LNHDA and CDR2 SQIVND (reference sequence). CDR3 amino acids: CASSSVARQGYEKLFF. In DNA, the CDR3 is TGTGCCAGTAGTAGCGTAGCTCGGCAGGGGTACGAAAAACTGTTTTTT.

The V and J genes are TRBV14 and TRBJ1-4, with TRBD1 matching 8 bases. Germline values: CDR1 SGHDN, CDR2 FVKESK. Germline trimming cut 4 bases from V and 7 bases from J; bases unmatched to any gene: 8. This CDR3 region has 15 residues. CDR3 bases: TGTGCCAGCAGCCGGATGGACAGGGTTCGTGAAAAACTGTTTTTT. The encoded protein is CASSRMDRVREKLFF.

The rearrangement links TRBV28 to TRBJ2-7; no clear D. Germline V gene sequence: CDR1 MDHEN, CDR2 SYDVKM. The CDR3 is made up of 11 amino acids. V lost 6 bases and J 4 bases, leaving 7 bases between the germline ends. CDR3 coding DNA: TGTGCCAGCAGGTCCCTTTACGAGCAGTACTTC. Translation: CASRSLYEQYF.

The chain combines TRBV11-1 with TRBJ2-7, with a possible D match to TRBD2 (6 bases). V lost 5 bases and J lost 0, with 14 bases in between. The CDR3 consists of 15 residues. Germline V CDR1 and CDR2: SGHAT, FQDESV (reference sequence). Written as DNA, the CDR3 is TGTGCCAGCAGCGATGTAGCGGAGAGCTCCTACGAGCAGTACTTC. This encodes CASSDVAESSYEQYF.

This rearrangement joins TRBV7-6 to TRBJ1-2; 9 bases agree with TRBD1. With V trimmed by 5 bases and J by 1 base, 8 bases remained unmatched. This CDR3 spans 16 amino acids. CDR1 is SGHVS and CDR2 is FNYEAQ in the germline V gene. The CDR3 coding sequence is TGTGCCAGCAGCGCTCTTTCGGGACAGGGTAACTATGGCTACACCTTC. Its protein is CASSALSGQGNYGYTF. The full variable domain, rest sourced from reference TRBV7-6 and TRBJ1-2, is GAGVSQSPRYKVTKRGQDVALRCDPISGHVSLYWYRQALGQGPEFLTYFNYEAQQDKSGLPNDRFSAERPEGSISTLTIQRTEQRDSAMYRCASSALSGQGNYGYTFGSGTRLTVV.

The chain couples TRBV21-1 to TRBJ1-4; the D call of TRBD1 is as the table states it, not checked on the DNA. TRBV21-1 is a known pseudogene. The CDR3 has 17 residues. In DNA form, the CDR3 reads TGTGCCAGCATCTTACTCGACCGGGACAGAGCTAATGAAAAACTGTTTTTT. This gives the protein CASILLDRDRANEKLFF.

The chain links TRBV19 to TRBJ1-2; D unresolved. Trimming took 9 bases from V and 4 from J, leaving 21 bases between them. This CDR3 has 15 residues. From germline, CDR1 is LNHDA and CDR2 SQIVND (reference sequence). The CDR3 DNA sequence: TGTGCCAGCCTACCCCGCCCCCCCGGGTCCTATGGCTACACCTTC. It encodes CASLPRPPGSYGYTF.

The genes are TRBV5-1 and TRBJ2-5; tentative D call: TRBD1 (5 bases). The CDR3 runs 14 residues. The germline CDR1 and CDR2 sequences are SGHRS and YFSETQ. Trimming took off 0 bases at V and 4 bases at J, with 10 bases between the two ends. CDR3 in DNA: TGCGCCAGCAGCTTGGGCAGGGCCCCAGAGACCCAGTACTTC. As protein: CASSLGRAPETQYF. Full variable domain (rest looked up from reference TRBV5-1 and TRBJ2-5): KAGVTQTPRYLIKTRGQQVTLSCSPISGHRSVSWYQQTPGQGLQFLFEYFSETQRNKGNFPGRFSGRQFSNSRSEMNVSTLELGDSALYLCASSLGRAPETQYFGPGTRLLVL.

The rearrangement joins TRBV6-1 to TRBJ2-7; D unresolved. Per the germline V gene, CDR1 is MNHNS and CDR2 is SASEGT. The CDR3 is 11 residues long. Trimming stripped 5 bases from V and 7 bases from J, with 9 bases between. Here the CDR3 reads CASSYGREQYF. For the CDR3, the DNA is TGTGCCAGCAGTTACGGCAGGGAGCAGTACTTC.